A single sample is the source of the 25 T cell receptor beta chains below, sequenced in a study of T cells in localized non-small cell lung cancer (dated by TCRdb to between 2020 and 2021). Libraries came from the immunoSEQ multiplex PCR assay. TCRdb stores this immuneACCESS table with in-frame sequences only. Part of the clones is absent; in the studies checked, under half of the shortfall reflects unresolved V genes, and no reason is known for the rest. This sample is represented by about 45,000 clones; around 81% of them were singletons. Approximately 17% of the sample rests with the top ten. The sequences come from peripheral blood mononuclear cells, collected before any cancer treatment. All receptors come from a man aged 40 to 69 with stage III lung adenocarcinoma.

The CDR3, as DNA: TGTGCCAGCAATAGTGGGCAGTGGACTAACTATGGCTACACCTTC. Its protein product is CASNSGQWTNYGYTF. This rearrangement joins TRBV6-1 to TRBJ1-2; D remains ambiguous. Germline assignment: CDR1 MNHNS and CDR2 SASEGT. There are 15 residues in the CDR3. Trimming pared 7 bases from V and 0 bases from J, leaving 15 bases between.

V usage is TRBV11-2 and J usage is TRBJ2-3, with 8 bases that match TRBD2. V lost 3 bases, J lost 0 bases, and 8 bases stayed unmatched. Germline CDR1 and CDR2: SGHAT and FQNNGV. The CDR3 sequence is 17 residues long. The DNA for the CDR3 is TGTGCCAGCAGCTTTTCCGTTAGCGGGGCTAGCACAGATACGCAGTATTTT. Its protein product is CASSFSVSGASTDTQYF.

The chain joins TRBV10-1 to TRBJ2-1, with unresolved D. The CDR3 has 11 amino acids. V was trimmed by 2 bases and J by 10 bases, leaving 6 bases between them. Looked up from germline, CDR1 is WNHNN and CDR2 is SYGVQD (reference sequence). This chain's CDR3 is CASSEGPEQFF. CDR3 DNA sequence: TGCGCCAGCAGTGAGGGTCCGGAGCAGTTCTTC.

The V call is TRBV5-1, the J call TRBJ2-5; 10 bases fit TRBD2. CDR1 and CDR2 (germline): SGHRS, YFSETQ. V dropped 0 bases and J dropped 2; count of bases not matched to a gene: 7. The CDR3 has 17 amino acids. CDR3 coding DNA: TGCGCCAGCAGCTTGGACCTAGCGGGGGCCATACAAGAGACCCAGTACTTC. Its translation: CASSLDLAGAIQETQYF.

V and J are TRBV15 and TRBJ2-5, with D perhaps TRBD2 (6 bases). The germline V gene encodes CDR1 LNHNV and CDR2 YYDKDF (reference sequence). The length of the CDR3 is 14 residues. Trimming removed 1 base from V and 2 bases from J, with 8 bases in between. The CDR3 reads CATSRAGTQETQYF. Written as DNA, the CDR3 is TGTGCCACCAGCAGAGCAGGGACTCAAGAGACCCAGTACTTC. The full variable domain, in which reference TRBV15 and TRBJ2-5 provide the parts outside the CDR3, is DAMVIQNPRYQVTQFGKPVTLSCSQTLNHNVMYWYQQKSSQAPKLLFHYYDKDFNNEADTPDNFQSRRPNTSFCFLDIRSPGLGDTAMYLCATSRAGTQETQYFGPGTRLLVL.

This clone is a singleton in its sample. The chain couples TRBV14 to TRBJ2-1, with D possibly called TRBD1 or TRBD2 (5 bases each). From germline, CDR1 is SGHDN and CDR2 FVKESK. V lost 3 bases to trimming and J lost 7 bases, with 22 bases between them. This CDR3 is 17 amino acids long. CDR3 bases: TGTGCCAGCAGCCAGACTATCAGTAGGGGCGCAGGGAATGAGCAGTTCTTC. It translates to CASSQTISRGAGNEQFF.

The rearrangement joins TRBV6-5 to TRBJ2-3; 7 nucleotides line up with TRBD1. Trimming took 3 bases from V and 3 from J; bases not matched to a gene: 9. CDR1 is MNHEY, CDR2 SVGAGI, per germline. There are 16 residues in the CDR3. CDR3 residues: CASSYTGVLGTDTQYF. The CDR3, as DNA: TGTGCCAGCAGTTATACAGGGGTTTTAGGTACAGATACGCAGTATTTT.

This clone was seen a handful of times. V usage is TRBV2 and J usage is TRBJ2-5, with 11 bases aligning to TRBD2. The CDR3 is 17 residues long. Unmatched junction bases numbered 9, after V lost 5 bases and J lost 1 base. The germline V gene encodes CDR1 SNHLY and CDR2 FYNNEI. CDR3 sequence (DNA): TGTGCCAGCAGTTTTACTAGCGGGGGATTTTTCCAAGAGACCCAGTACTTC. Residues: CASSFTSGGFFQETQYF.

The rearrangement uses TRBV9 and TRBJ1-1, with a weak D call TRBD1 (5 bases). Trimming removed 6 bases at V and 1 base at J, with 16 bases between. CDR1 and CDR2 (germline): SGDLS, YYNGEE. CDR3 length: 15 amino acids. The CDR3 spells CASNRDLGANTEAFF. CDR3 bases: TGTGCCAGCAACCGGGACCTCGGGGCGAACACTGAAGCTTTCTTT.

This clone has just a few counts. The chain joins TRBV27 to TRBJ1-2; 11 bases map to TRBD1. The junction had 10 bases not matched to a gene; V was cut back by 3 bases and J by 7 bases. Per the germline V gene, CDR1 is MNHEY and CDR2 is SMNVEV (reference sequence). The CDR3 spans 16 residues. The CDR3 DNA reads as TGTGCCAGCAGTTTCTTGGACAGGGGGCGCGGGACTGGCTACACCTTC. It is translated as CASSFLDRGRGTGYTF.

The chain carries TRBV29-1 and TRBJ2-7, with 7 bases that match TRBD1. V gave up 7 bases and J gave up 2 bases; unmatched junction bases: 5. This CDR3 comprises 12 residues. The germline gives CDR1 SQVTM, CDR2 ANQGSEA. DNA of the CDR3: TGCAGCGGGTCGGACAGGCCCTACGAGCAGTACTTC. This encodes CSGSDRPYEQYF.

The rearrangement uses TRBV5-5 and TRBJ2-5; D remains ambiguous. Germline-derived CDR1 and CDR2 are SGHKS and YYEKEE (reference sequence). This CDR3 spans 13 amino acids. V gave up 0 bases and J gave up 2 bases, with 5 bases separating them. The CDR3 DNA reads TGTGCCAGCAGCTTGGCTGTTCAAGAGACCCAGTACTTC. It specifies CASSLAVQETQYF.

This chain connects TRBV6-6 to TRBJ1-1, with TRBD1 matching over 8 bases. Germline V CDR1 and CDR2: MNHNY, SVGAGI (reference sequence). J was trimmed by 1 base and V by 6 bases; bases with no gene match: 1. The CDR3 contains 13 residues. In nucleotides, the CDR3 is TGTGCCAGCAGAACAGGGGGGAACACTGAAGCTTTCTTT. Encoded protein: CASRTGGNTEAFF.

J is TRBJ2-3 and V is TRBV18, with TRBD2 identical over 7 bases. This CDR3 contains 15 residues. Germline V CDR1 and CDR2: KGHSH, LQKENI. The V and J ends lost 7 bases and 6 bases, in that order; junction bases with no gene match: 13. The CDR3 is CASFKTSSGRDTQYF. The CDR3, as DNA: TGTGCCAGCTTCAAGACTAGCTCTGGAAGGGATACGCAGTATTTT.

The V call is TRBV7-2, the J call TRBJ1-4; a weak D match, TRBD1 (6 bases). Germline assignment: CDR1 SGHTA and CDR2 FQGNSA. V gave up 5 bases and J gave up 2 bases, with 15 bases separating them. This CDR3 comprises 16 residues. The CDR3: CASSLGRGPTNEKLFF. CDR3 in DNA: TGTGCCAGCAGCCTTGGACGGGGGCCTACTAATGAAAAACTGTTTTTT.

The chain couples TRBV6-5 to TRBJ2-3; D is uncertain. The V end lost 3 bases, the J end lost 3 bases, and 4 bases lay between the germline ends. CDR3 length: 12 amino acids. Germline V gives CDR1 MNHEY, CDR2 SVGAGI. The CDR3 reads CASSYITDTQYF. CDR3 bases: TGTGCCAGCAGTTATATAACAGATACGCAGTATTTT.

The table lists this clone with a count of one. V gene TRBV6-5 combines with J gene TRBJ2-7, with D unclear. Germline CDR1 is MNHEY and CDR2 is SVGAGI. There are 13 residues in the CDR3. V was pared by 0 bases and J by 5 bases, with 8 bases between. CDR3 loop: CASSYSNLDEQYF. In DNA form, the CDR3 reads TGTGCCAGCAGTTACTCGAATTTGGACGAGCAGTACTTC.

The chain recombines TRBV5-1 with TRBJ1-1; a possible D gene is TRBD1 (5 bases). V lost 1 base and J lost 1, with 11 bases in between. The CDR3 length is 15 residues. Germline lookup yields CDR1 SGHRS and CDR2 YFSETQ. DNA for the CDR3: TGCGCCAGCAGCTTGCTCCAGGGAGGGAACACTGAAGCTTTCTTT. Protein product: CASSLLQGGNTEAFF.

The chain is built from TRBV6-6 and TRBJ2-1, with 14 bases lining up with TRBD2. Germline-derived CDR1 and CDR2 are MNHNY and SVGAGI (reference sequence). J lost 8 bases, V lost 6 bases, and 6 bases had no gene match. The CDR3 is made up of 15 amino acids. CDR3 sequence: CASSQPGLAGDEQFF. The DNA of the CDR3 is TGTGCCAGCAGCCAACCGGGACTAGCGGGGGATGAGCAGTTCTTC.

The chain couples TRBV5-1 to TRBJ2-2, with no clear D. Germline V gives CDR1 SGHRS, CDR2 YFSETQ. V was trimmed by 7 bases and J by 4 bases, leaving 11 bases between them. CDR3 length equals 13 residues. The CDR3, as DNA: TGCGCCAGCGGTTATGACGTCACCGGGGAGCTGTTTTTT. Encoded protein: CASGYDVTGELFF.

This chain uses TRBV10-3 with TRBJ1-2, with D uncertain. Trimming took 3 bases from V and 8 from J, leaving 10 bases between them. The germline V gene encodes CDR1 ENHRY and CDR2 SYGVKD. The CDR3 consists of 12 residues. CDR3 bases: TGTGCCATCAGTGATGTTAAAGCAGGCTACACCTTC. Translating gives CAISDVKAGYTF.

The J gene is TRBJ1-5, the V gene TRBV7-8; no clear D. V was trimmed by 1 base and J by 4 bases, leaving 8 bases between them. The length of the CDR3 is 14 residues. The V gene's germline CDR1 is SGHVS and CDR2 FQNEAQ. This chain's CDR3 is CASSLGIGNQPQHF. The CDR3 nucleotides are TGTGCCAGCAGCTTAGGGATTGGGAATCAGCCCCAGCATTTT.

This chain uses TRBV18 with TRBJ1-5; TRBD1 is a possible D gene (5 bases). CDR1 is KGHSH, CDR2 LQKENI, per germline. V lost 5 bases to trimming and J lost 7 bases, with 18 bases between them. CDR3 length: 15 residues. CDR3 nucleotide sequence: TGTGCCAGCTCATTCGCAGGGTTGGGGAACCAGCCCCAGCATTTT. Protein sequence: CASSFAGLGNQPQHF.

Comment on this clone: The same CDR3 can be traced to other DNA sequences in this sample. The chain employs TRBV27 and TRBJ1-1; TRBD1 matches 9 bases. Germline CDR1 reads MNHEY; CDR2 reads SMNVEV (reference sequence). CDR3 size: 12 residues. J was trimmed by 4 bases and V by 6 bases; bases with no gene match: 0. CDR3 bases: TGTGCCAGCAGGACAGGGGGCACTGAAGCTTTCTTT. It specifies CASRTGGTEAFF.

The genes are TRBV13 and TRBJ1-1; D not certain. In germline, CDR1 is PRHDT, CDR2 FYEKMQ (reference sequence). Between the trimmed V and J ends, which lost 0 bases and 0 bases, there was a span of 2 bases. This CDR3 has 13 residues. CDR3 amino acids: CASSLGLNTEAFF. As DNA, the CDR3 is TGTGCCAGCAGCTTAGGTTTGAACACTGAAGCTTTCTTT.